The sequence of this TCR beta chain was determined in a study of Ad26.COV2.S vaccination and SARS-CoV-2 variants. The overall study: By the intramuscular route, Ad26.COV2.S was given once, or twice 56 days apart.

CDR3 length: 12 amino acids. CDR1 MNHEY and CDR2 SVGAGI come from the germline V gene. V was trimmed by 11 bases and J by 6 bases, leaving 15 bases between them. Treatment reported: roughly 19 received Ad26.COV2.S at low or high dose, single or two shots; 5 received placebo; per-sample allocation not given. Sampling took place 63 days after the first vaccine or placebo injection. Whole-study results and caveats: Breadth, reportedly substantial, characterized the spike-specific CD8+ and CD4+ T cell responses after vaccination. Measures of TCR breadth and depth may have fallen short of total T cell responses.

Sequencing was performed with immunoSEQ multiplex PCR; in TCRdb, only in-frame clones are kept and a portion is missing. The table has some 270,000 clones, around 88% seen once; the top ten hold just under 3%. Concerning this clone: Its antigen remains unknown.

The chain links TRBV6-5 to TRBJ2-3; D unresolved. This TCR was recovered from a person between 18 and 65 years old who received the Ad26.COV2.S COVID-19 vaccine or a placebo. The sequencing used peripheral blood, collected in a trial of Ad26.COV2.S vaccine versus placebo. CDR3 bases: TGTGCCGCAAGGCCTGAAGCGGATACGCAGTATTTT. This gives the protein CAARPEADTQYF.